Sequencing of this T cell receptor beta chain was carried out in a study of T cell responses to AZD1222 COVID-19 vaccine. Study outcomes and limitations: Donors in the cohort were predominantly white British and more often female, and clonal diversity was possibly underestimated. Baseline testing showed seropositivity in only six or seven AZD1222 recipients.

TCRdb's table, derived via immunoSEQ multiplex PCR, lists solely in-frame clones and lacks some. The table records about 180,000 clones, about nine tenths of them present only once. As for this clone: Antigen specificity is unknown.

V was shortened by 5 bases and J by 1 base, with 11 bases between the two germline ends. The length of the CDR3 is 14 residues. CDR1 is SNHLY, CDR2 FYNNEI, per germline. Sequencing used peripheral blood, obtained 28 days after the second AZD1222 dose. This clonotype originated in an adult who received the AZD1222 COVID-19 vaccine. The chain uses TRBV2 and TRBJ2-5, with D unresolved. Written as DNA, the CDR3 is TGTGCCAGCAGTCGATCGGCCTTCCAAGAGACCCAGTACTTC. It specifies CASSRSAFQETQYF. Drawing the rest from reference TRBV2 and TRBJ2-5, the complete variable domain is EPEVTQTPSHQVTQMGQEVILRCVPISNHLYFYWYRQILGQKVEFLVSFYNNEISEKSEIFDDQFSVERPDGSNFTLKIRSTKLEDSAMYFCASSRSAFQETQYFGPGTRLLVL.